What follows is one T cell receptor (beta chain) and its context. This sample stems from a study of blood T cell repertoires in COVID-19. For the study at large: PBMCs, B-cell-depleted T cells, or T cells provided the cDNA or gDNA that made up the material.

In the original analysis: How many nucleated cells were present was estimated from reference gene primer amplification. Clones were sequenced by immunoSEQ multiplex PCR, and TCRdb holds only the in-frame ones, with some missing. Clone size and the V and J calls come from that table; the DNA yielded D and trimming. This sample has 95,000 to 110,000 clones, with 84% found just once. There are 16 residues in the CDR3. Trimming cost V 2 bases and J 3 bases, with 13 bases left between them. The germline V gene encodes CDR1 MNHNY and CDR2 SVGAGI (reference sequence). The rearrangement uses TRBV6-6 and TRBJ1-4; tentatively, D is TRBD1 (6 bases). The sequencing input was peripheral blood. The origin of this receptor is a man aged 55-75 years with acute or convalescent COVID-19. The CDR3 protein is CASSYPSGAANEKLFF. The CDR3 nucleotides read TGTGCCAGCAGTTACCCGTCAGGGGCTGCTAATGAAAAACTGTTTTTT.